The 13 T cell receptor beta chains below come from one sample, sequenced in a study of blood T cell repertoires in COVID-19. The assay was immunoSEQ multiplex PCR, and TCRdb's table has in-frame clones only and misses some. Of more than 350,000 clones in the sample, around nine tenths were seen once. Sequencing used PBMCs or T cells enriched from blood (not recorded which). The receptors derive from a woman aged 45-59 years who had recovered from COVID-19.

This sequence joins TRBV6-1 and TRBJ1-5; TRBD1 aligns across 9 bases. The CDR3 is 16 amino acids. V dropped 0 bases and J dropped 7; count of bases not matched to a gene: 7. Germline CDR1 and CDR2: MNHNS and SASEGT. As DNA, the CDR3 is TGTGCCAGCAGTGAAGCGTACAGGGGGCGAGCGCAGCCCCAGCATTTT. This encodes CASSEAYRGRAQPQHF.

In regard to this clone: The same CDR3 can be traced to other DNA sequences in this sample. The chain is built from TRBV5-4 and TRBJ1-2, with D maybe TRBD1 (5 bases). Germline CDR1 reads SGHNT; CDR2 reads YYREEE (reference sequence). Trimming pared 4 bases from V and 1 base from J, leaving 8 bases between. The CDR3 runs to 13 residues. The CDR3 spells CASSPDSNYGYTF. The CDR3 coding sequence is TGTGCCAGCAGCCCCGACAGTAACTATGGCTACACCTTC.

This clone was counted only a few times. The rearrangement links TRBV27 to TRBJ1-2; D gene unclear. Germline V gives CDR1 MNHEY, CDR2 SMNVEV (reference sequence). This CDR3 is 13 amino acids long. Deletions cut 4 bases from V and 4 bases from J, with 10 bases between. The CDR3 bases are TGTGCCAGCAGTTCCCGACTGTTCTATGGCTACACCTTC. Translation: CASSSRLFYGYTF.

V and J are TRBV2 and TRBJ2-3; 9 bases are shared with TRBD2. The CDR3 consists of 15 residues. Germline V gives CDR1 SNHLY, CDR2 FYNNEI. V was clipped by 7 bases and J by 3 bases; unmatched bases: 8. The CDR3 loop is CASTASGEKTDTQYF. The CDR3, as DNA: TGTGCCAGCACCGCTAGCGGGGAAAAGACAGATACGCAGTATTTT.

This rearrangement joins TRBV28 to TRBJ1-6; 7 nucleotides match TRBD1. Per germline, CDR1 MDHEN and CDR2 SYDVKM. With V trimmed by 6 bases and J by 12 bases, 8 bases remained unmatched. The CDR3 length is 13 residues. The CDR3 sequence: CASRSGGREPLHF. CDR3 bases: TGTGCCAGCAGGTCAGGGGGTCGGGAACCCCTCCACTTT.

The rearrangement joins TRBV6-4 to TRBJ2-1; 9 positions agree with TRBD2. The J segment lost 7 bases and the V segment lost 7 bases, leaving 8 bases of the junction unmatched. This CDR3 comprises 14 residues. Germline lookup yields CDR1 MRHNA and CDR2 SNTAGT. CDR3 loop: CASNPGTSLNEQFF. For the CDR3, the DNA is TGTGCCAGCAATCCCGGGACTAGCCTAAATGAGCAGTTCTTC.

The chain uses TRBV7-2 and TRBJ2-7; D may be TRBD2 (6 bases). Germline V CDR1 and CDR2: SGHTA, FQGNSA. Trimming stripped 3 bases from V and 6 bases from J, with 21 bases between. The CDR3 has 16 residues. This chain's CDR3 is CASSLGSARLVSEQYF. CDR3 in DNA: TGTGCCAGCAGCTTGGGAAGCGCCCGACTAGTCTCCGAGCAGTACTTC.

This sequence joins TRBV6-5 and TRBJ1-2, with 8 bases aligning to TRBD1. Unmatched junction bases numbered 8, after V lost 4 bases and J lost 4 bases. The germline V gene encodes CDR1 MNHEY and CDR2 SVGAGI. There are 15 residues in the CDR3. The CDR3 is CASSSPRGRSYGYTF. CDR3 nucleotide sequence: TGTGCCAGCAGTTCTCCCAGGGGGCGCTCCTATGGCTACACCTTC.

The chain links TRBV19 to TRBJ1-2; TRBD1 aligns across 7 bases. Losses at the gene ends were 1 base for V and 8 bases for J; bases not matched to a gene: 4. CDR1 and CDR2 from the germline V gene are LNHDA and SQIVND (reference sequence). The CDR3 is 13 amino acids. The CDR3 bases are TGTGCCAGTAGTATAGGACAGGGTCGCGGCTACACCTTC. This sequence encodes CASSIGQGRGYTF. The full variable domain, its missing parts supplied by reference TRBV19 and TRBJ1-2, is DGGITQSPKYLFRKEGQNVTLSCEQNLNHDAMYWYRQDPGQGLRLIYYSQIVNDFQKGDIAEGYSVSREKKESFPLTVTSAQKNPTAFYLCASSIGQGRGYTFGSGTRLTVV.

The chain combines TRBV7-8 with TRBJ1-2; D ambiguous. The CDR3 sequence is 17 residues long. The V gene lost 1 base and the J gene lost 7 bases, with 22 bases spanning the gap. The germline CDR1 and CDR2 sequences are SGHVS and FQNEAQ. The CDR3 reads CASSLESPGRASGGYTF. The CDR3 bases are TGTGCCAGCAGCTTAGAGAGCCCCGGGAGGGCCAGTGGTGGCTACACCTTC. The entire variable domain, with the rest obtained from reference TRBV7-8 and TRBJ1-2, is as follows: GAGVSQSPRYKVAKRGQDVALRCDPISGHVSLFWYQQALGQGPEFLTYFQNEAQLDKSGLPSDRFFAERPEGSVSTLKIQRTQQEDSAVYLCASSLESPGRASGGYTFGSGTRLTVV.

The chain combines TRBV29-1 with TRBJ1-2; TRBD1 matches 8 bases. The CDR3 loop spans 13 amino acids. Germline CDR1 SQVTM, CDR2 ANQGSEA. After removal of 4 bases from V and 5 bases from J, the junction contained 6 bases not matched to a gene. CDR3 DNA: TGCAGCGTTGGTGGCCAGGGGGCATATGGCTACACCTTC. Translated, it gives CSVGGQGAYGYTF. Using reference TRBV29-1 and TRBJ1-2 for the parts outside the CDR3, the full variable domain is SAVISQKPSRDICQRGTSLTIQCQVDSQVTMMFWYRQQPGQSLTLIATANQGSEATYESGFVIDKFPISRPNLTFSTLTVSNMSPEDSSIYLCSVGGQGAYGYTFGSGTRLTVV.

The chain carries TRBV7-3 and TRBJ1-1, with 7 positions matching TRBD1. The trim removed 5 bases at V and 1 base at J, leaving 10 bases unmatched. Per germline, CDR1 SGHTA and CDR2 FQGTGA. The CDR3 contains 16 residues. Here the CDR3 reads CASSTRQGFENTEAFF. Here the CDR3 DNA reads TGTGCCAGCAGCACCCGACAGGGTTTTGAGAACACTGAAGCTTTCTTT.

As concerns this clone: The same CDR3 also results from other DNA sequences found in this sample. The chain couples TRBV12-3 or TRBV12-4 to TRBJ1-1; D gene ambiguous. The CDR3 contains 13 residues. V gave up 5 bases and J gave up 2 bases, with 9 bases separating them. This CDR3 reads CASSLTGNTEAFF. DNA of the CDR3: TGTGCCAGCAGTCTGACGGGTAACACTGAAGCTTTCTTT.